This TCR beta chain appears in the sequencing data of a study of blood T cells in healthy people across ages (dated by TCRdb to between 2014 and 2016). Notes on the research overall: Template switching captured roughly one uniquely barcoded TCR beta cDNA molecule per two T cells in model experiments. The study analyzed two additional independent replicas of 1 million unique cDNA reads from the same blood draw for two donors, one aged 18 to 29 and one aged 80 or older. The donors were divided into four age groups: young (average about 16 years), middle-aged (about 39), aged (around 59) and long-lived (nearly 85). The study measured age-related changes in TCR beta repertoire diversity using deep sequencing normalized with unique cDNA molecular identifiers. Donors of different ages were randomly distributed across sequencing lanes to avoid experimental bias. Here is what the overall study found, with its caveats: There was a strong correlation between observed TCR beta diversity and the percentage of naive T cells measured by flow cytometry. Total diversity estimates from one million sequenced T cells were considered lower bounds and underestimates. Because the CMV infection status of the donors was unknown, age-related changes in expanded clonotypes may potentially have been confounded. The long-lived group showed more naive CD4+ T cells, fewer expanded clones and increased TCR diversity than the aged group, suggesting age selection. Since profiling was done on bulk unsorted PBMCs, naive and antigen-experienced compartments could not be conclusively compared. Observed TCR beta diversity per million T cells fell roughly linearly with age, and a significant reduction was already apparent by age roughly 40.

V has 6 bases trimmed and J has 7 bases trimmed; junction bases matching no gene number 14. Reading the germline V gene gives CDR1 SGHTA and CDR2 FQGTGA. Inclusive of the bounding cysteine and phenylalanine, the CDR3 is 16 residues long. Only CDR3 DNA is held: 48 bases, read in frame from base 1. The roughly 42 donors, aged 6 to 90 years, were systemically healthy Caucasian individuals from Russia. Approximately 9 milliliters of peripheral blood were collected from each donor into EDTA-treated Vacutainer tubes. PBMCs were isolated by Ficoll-Paque density-gradient centrifugation, with at least 7 million obtained per sample. Trizol reagent was used to extract total RNA from PBMCs, with at least 6 micrograms per sample. The percentages of naive CD45RAhigh/CD27high T cells were determined by flow cytometry on a PBMC aliquot from every donor. Libraries were constructed by 5' RACE. The run used an Illumina HiSeq 2500. A second PCR of about 6 to 12 cycles was run with a J-beta primer mix and a sample-barcoded 5' primer. A unique molecular identifier was introduced onto each TCR beta cDNA molecule by a template-switch 5' adaptor carrying 12 random nucleotides. Each sample yielded at least 3 million CDR3-containing paired-end reads. The Mint cDNA synthesis kit, primed by a TRBC-specific oligonucleotide, was used to synthesize first-strand cDNA from all RNA. After uracil-DNA glycosylase treatment, a first 18-cycle PCR used universal primers M1SS and BC2_uni_R on all cDNA. In the authors' own workflow: Normalization of each sample was performed by random selection of 1 million high-quality reads, each carrying a distinct molecular identifier. Reads with shared molecular identifiers were discarded instead of being binned into consensus sequences. MiTCR, with a Q25 quality threshold and the strictest error-elimination algorithm, was used for CDR3 identification, clonotype clustering and error correction. A nonparametric unseen species model using Euler transformation provided a lower-bound estimate of total TCR beta diversity. TCRdb applied fastp at Q25 and MiXCR to the public reads, then kept only in-frame beta chains. Rows matching on CDR3 protein sequence are summarized as one entry with the most common DNA and genes. In this record, the V and J calls reflect TCRdb's handling and not the investigators' own analysis. The sample yields about 800,000 distinct CDR3 sequences; around half were counted once. About a sixth of the sample goes to the ten largest clones.

Concerning this clonotype: Its antigen specificity is not known. Base qualities were left out, and no much larger clone turns up one base away.

The chain is encoded by TRBV7-3 joined to TRBJ2-7; a stretch of 11 junction bases matches TRBD2. The receptor was isolated from a man at least 80 years old in good health. The sequenced sample was blood. The CDR3 amino acid sequence is: CASRPLAGVGKAEQYF. Read as DNA, the sequence is TGTGCCAGCAGGCCACTAGCGGGAGTAGGCAAGGCTGAGCAGTACTTC.